Shown below are 10 T cell receptor beta chains from a single sample sequenced in a study of blood T cell repertoires in COVID-19. This table comes from immunoSEQ multiplex PCR, and its TCRdb copy is limited to in-frame clones, with some not included. The sample includes fewer than 500,000 clones, around 88% seen only once; the top ten take over 4%. Sequencing was carried out using peripheral blood. The receptor source for this set is a woman younger than 45 with acute or convalescent COVID-19.

The chain combines TRBV19 with TRBJ1-2; 9 nucleotides match TRBD1. The V and J ends lost 3 bases and 7 bases, in that order; junction bases with no gene match: 6. Germline values: CDR1 LNHDA, CDR2 SQIVND (reference sequence). The CDR3 is 14 amino acids. CDR3 nucleotides: TGTGCCAGTAGTATCGCCGGGACAGGGTTTGGCTACACCTTC. Amino acid sequence: CASSIAGTGFGYTF.

The DNA for the CDR3 is TGTGCCAGCAGCGTATCTGCGGGGGGGCAGGAGACCCAGTACTTC. It encodes CASSVSAGGQETQYF. V is TRBV9 and J is TRBJ2-5, with 9 bases that match TRBD2. Germline V gene lookup returns CDR1 SGDLS and CDR2 YYNGEE. CDR3 length: 15 residues. Trimming removed 1 base from V and 5 bases from J; junction bases left unmatched: 6.

The V call is TRBV5-5, the J call TRBJ2-7; TRBD1 is a possible D gene (6 bases). The V end was cut by 8 bases, the J end by 2 bases, with 14 bases between. The CDR3 loop spans 13 amino acids. Germline CDR1 and CDR2: SGHKS and YYEKEE (reference sequence). CDR3 in amino acids: CASTTGHPYEQYF. CDR3 coding DNA: TGTGCCAGTACGACAGGCCACCCCTACGAGCAGTACTTC.

The CDR3 bases are TGTGCCAGCAGCTCGACAGGAGAAGAGACCCAGTACTTC. This gives the protein CASSSTGEETQYF. The V and J genes are TRBV5-6 and TRBJ2-5, with a tentative D call TRBD1 (6 bases). The CDR3 covers 13 residues. CDR1 SGHDT and CDR2 YYEEEE come from the germline V gene. Between the trimmed V and J ends, which lost 3 bases and 3 bases, there was a span of 9 bases. The whole variable domain, filled in from reference TRBV5-6 and TRBJ2-5, reads DAGVTQSPTHLIKTRGQQVTLRCSPKSGHDTVSWYQQALGQGPQFIFQYYEEEERQRGNFPDRFSGHQFPNYSSELNVNALLLGDSALYLCASSSTGEETQYFGPGTRLLVL.

The V and J genes are TRBV5-1 and TRBJ2-3; 7 nucleotides align to TRBD1. This CDR3 spans 16 amino acids. The germline V gene has CDR1 SGHRS and CDR2 YFSETQ. V was pared by 0 bases and J by 3 bases, with 7 bases of the junction left unmatched. The CDR3 coding sequence is TGCGCCAGCAGCTTGGGTGGCGGACAGGAGACAGATACGCAGTATTTT. Its translation: CASSLGGGQETDTQYF.

The chain is built from TRBV3-1 (or the pseudogene TRBV3-2) and TRBJ2-5; 14 bases match TRBD2. The germline V gene has CDR1 LGHDT and CDR2 YNNKEL (reference sequence). This CDR3 has 16 amino acids. Losses at the gene ends were 4 bases for V and 4 bases for J; bases not matched to a gene: 5. The CDR3 bases are TGTGCCAGCAGCCTCCGACTAGCGGGGGGGGGAGAGACCCAGTACTTC. This translates into CASSLRLAGGGETQYF.

The chain carries TRBV2 and TRBJ2-5; TRBD2 agrees at 8 bases. The J segment lost 5 bases and the V segment lost 4 bases, leaving 9 bases of the junction unmatched. The germline V gene encodes CDR1 SNHLY and CDR2 FYNNEI. This CDR3 has 15 amino acids. CDR3 region: CASSVPGGPGETQYF. CDR3 nucleotides: TGTGCCAGCAGTGTCCCGGGGGGGCCTGGTGAGACCCAGTACTTC.

The CDR3 sequence: CASSPYPTSVNTGELFF. The CDR3, as DNA: TGTGCCAGCAGTCCCTACCCAACTAGCGTGAACACCGGGGAGCTGTTTTTT. The rearrangement links TRBV7-3 to TRBJ2-2; TRBD2 agrees at 7 bases. The germline V gene encodes CDR1 SGHTA and CDR2 FQGTGA. Unmatched junction bases numbered 11, after V lost 6 bases and J lost 1 base. This CDR3 comprises 17 residues.

V gene TRBV6-6 combines with J gene TRBJ1-1, with D perhaps matching TRBD1 (6 bases). Per the germline V gene, CDR1 is MNHNY and CDR2 is SVGAGI (reference sequence). This CDR3 region has 14 residues. V lost 7 bases, J lost 7 bases, and 19 bases lay in between. The CDR3 here is CASIKGGITGEAFF. CDR3 DNA sequence: TGTGCCAGCATTAAGGGGGGGATAACAGGTGAAGCTTTCTTT.

The chain carries TRBV24-1 and TRBJ2-1, with D possibly being TRBD1 (6 bases). With 4 bases removed from V and 9 bases from J, the gap between germline ends came to 18 bases. Germline CDR1 and CDR2: KGHDR and SFDVKD. This CDR3 is 15 amino acids long. CDR3 nucleotides: TGTGCCACCAGTGACCACGTGGGGGCGGTCACTGAGCAGTTCTTC. This encodes CATSDHVGAVTEQFF.